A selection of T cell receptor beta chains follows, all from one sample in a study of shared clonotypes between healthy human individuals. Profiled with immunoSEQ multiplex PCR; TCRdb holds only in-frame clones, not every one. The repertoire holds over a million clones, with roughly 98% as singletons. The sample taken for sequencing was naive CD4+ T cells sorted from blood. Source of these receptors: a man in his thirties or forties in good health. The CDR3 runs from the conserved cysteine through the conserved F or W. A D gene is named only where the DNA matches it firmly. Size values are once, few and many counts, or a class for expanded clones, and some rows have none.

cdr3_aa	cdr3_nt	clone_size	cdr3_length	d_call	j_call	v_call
CASIPQSSGSAGEQYF	TGTGCCAGCATTCCCCAGTCTAGCGGGAGTGCTGGAGAGCAGTACTTC	once	16	TRBD2	TRBJ2-7	TRBV7-9
CASSLAQGSGYTF	TGCGCCAGCAGCTTGGCCCAGGGGAGCGGCTACACCTTC	.	13	.	TRBJ1-2	TRBV5-1
CASSMTGGPNTEAFF	TGCGCCAGCAGCATGACAGGGGGCCCGAACACTGAAGCTTTCTTT	.	15	TRBD1	TRBJ1-1	TRBV5-1
CASRNRDSYEQYF	TGTGCCAGCAGGAACCGGGACAGCTACGAGCAGTACTTC	.	13	TRBD1	TRBJ2-7	TRBV6-5
CASRSTGGPSHEQFF	TGTGCCAGCAGGTCAACAGGGGGCCCTTCGCATGAGCAGTTCTTC	.	15	TRBD1	TRBJ2-1	TRBV6-5
CASSAIAGENTQYF	TGTGCCAGCAGCGCAATAGCGGGAGAGAATACGCAGTATTTT	.	14	TRBD2	TRBJ2-3	TRBV9
CASRTGLAAAGELFF	TGTGCCAGTAGAACGGGACTAGCCGCGGCCGGGGAGCTGTTTTTT	.	15	TRBD2	TRBJ2-2	TRBV19
CASSVGQGLAGGRTDTQYF	TGTGCCAGCAGTGTGGGACAGGGCCTAGCGGGAGGGAGAACAGATACGCAGTATTTT	.	19	TRBD2	TRBJ2-3	TRBV6-1
CASSAQGGANNTF	TGTGCCAGCAGTGCGCAAGGGGGCGCGAATAATACCTTC	.	13	TRBD1	TRBJ1-2	TRBV28
CASSLTGLYEQYF	TGTGCCAGCAGCTTGACGGGTCTCTACGAGCAGTACTTC	.	13	.	TRBJ2-7	TRBV5-6
CASSSLQGALVYEQYF	TGTGCCAGCAGTTCCCTACAGGGGGCGCTTGTTTACGAGCAGTACTTC	.	16	TRBD1	TRBJ2-7	TRBV28
CASSLAVVGTYEQYF	TGTGCCAGCAGCTTAGCGGTGGTAGGAACGTACGAGCAGTACTTC	.	15	.	TRBJ2-7	TRBV7-2
CASKVGELLTDTQYF	TGCGCCAGCAAGGTAGGGGAGCTTTTGACAGATACGCAGTATTTT	.	15	.	TRBJ2-3	TRBV5-1
CASSRARPGTGELFF	TGTGCCAGCAGTCGGGCCCGTCCAGGGACCGGGGAGCTGTTTTTT	.	15	.	TRBJ2-2	TRBV7-9
CAITDSAYSNEQFF	TGTGCCATTACGGATAGCGCCTATTCCAATGAGCAGTTCTTC	.	14	.	TRBJ2-1	TRBV10-3
CASSVNDGNTIYF	TGTGCCAGCAGCGTAAACGATGGAAACACCATATATTTT	.	13	.	TRBJ1-3	TRBV9
CASSPSSVGQGRGYQPQHF	TGTGCCAGCAGTCCTTCTTCGGTGGGACAGGGGCGGGGGTATCAGCCCCAGCATTTT	.	19	TRBD1	TRBJ1-5	TRBV7-8
CASSFLGVEETQYF	TGTGCCAGCAGCTTCCTCGGAGTTGAAGAGACCCAGTACTTC	.	14	.	TRBJ2-5	TRBV5-5
CASSRSPTDTQYF	TGTGCCAGCAGCCGGTCCCCTACAGATACGCAGTATTTT	once	13	.	TRBJ2-3	TRBV6-5
CASSVPTGSENQPQHF	TGTGCCAGCTCAGTACCGACAGGGTCGGAAAATCAGCCCCAGCATTTT	once	16	.	TRBJ1-5	TRBV21-1
CASSLGGTSRYYEQYF	TGTGCCAGCAGTTTAGGAGGGACTAGTAGATATTACGAGCAGTACTTC	.	16	TRBD2	TRBJ2-7	TRBV27
CASRSTDGGTYNEQFF	TGTGCCAGCAGATCGACGGACGGGGGCACCTACAATGAGCAGTTCTTC	.	16	.	TRBJ2-1	TRBV5-4
CASSLTTGANTEAFF	TGTGCCAGCTCACTAACGACAGGAGCGAACACTGAAGCTTTCTTT	.	15	.	TRBJ1-1	TRBV18
CASSLSAGSGRWYYEQYF	TGTGCCAGCAGTTTATCGGCAGGGAGCGGGAGGTGGTACTACGAGCAGTACTTC	.	18	TRBD2	TRBJ2-7	TRBV27
CASSLQPGSYNEQFF	TGTGCCAGCAGCTTACAGCCGGGTTCCTACAATGAGCAGTTCTTC	.	15	.	TRBJ2-1	TRBV11-2
CASRDSPLHF	TGTGCCAGCCGAGATTCACCCCTCCACTTT	.	10	.	TRBJ1-6	TRBV6-6
CASSFRTSAINEQFF	TGTGCCAGCAGCTTTCGGACTAGCGCTATAAATGAGCAGTTCTTC	.	15	TRBD2	TRBJ2-1	TRBV9
CASSIPWGSGANVLTF	TGTGCCAGTAGTATACCATGGGGCTCTGGGGCCAACGTCCTGACTTTC	.	16	.	TRBJ2-6	TRBV19
CASTGRARNLETQYF	TGTGCCAGCACTGGCCGGGCTAGGAATTTGGAGACCCAGTACTTC	.	15	.	TRBJ2-5	TRBV6-1
CASSGGGSEELFF	TGTGCCAGCAGTGGCGGGGGGAGCGAGGAGCTGTTTTTT	.	13	TRBD2	TRBJ2-2	TRBV28
CASSQDTGTSSRNEQFF	TGTGCCAGCAGCCAAGATACCGGGACTAGCTCCCGGAATGAGCAGTTCTTC	.	17	TRBD2	TRBJ2-1	TRBV4-2
CASSQGGTSTDTQYF	TGTGCCAGCAGCCAAGGGGGTACTAGCACAGATACGCAGTATTTT	.	15	.	TRBJ2-3	TRBV9
CASSPFLSGKDTQYF	TGTGCCAGTAGCCCCTTCCTTAGCGGGAAGGATACGCAGTATTTT	.	15	TRBD2	TRBJ2-3	TRBV19
CASSLPAVETQYF	TGTGCCAGCAGCTTACCCGCAGTGGAGACCCAGTACTTC	.	13	.	TRBJ2-5	TRBV7-8
CASSSGTRLSTDTQYF	TGTGCCAGCAGTTCCGGGACTAGGCTTAGCACAGATACGCAGTATTTT	.	16	TRBD2	TRBJ2-3	TRBV6-5
CASSPDSVEAFF	TGTGCCAGCAGTCCCGACAGTGTTGAAGCTTTCTTT	.	12	.	TRBJ1-1	TRBV6-1
CASSVAPRTEAFF	TGTGCCAGCAGCGTAGCACCGCGCACTGAAGCTTTCTTT	.	13	.	TRBJ1-1	TRBV9
CASSLDRGGNEKLFF	TGCGCCAGCAGCTTGGATAGGGGAGGTAATGAAAAACTGTTTTTT	.	15	.	TRBJ1-4	TRBV5-1
CSVRDRGWIEQYF	TGCAGCGTTCGGGACAGGGGCTGGATCGAGCAGTACTTC	.	13	TRBD1	TRBJ2-7	TRBV29-1
CASSMGWREGRYEQFF	TGTGCCAGCAGCATGGGGTGGCGGGAGGGCCGGTATGAGCAGTTCTTC	.	16	TRBD2	TRBJ2-1	TRBV9
CASGVGLINEKLFF	TGTGCCAGTGGGGTTGGGCTGATTAATGAAAAACTGTTTTTT	.	14	.	TRBJ1-4	TRBV19
CASSLRPHLAQPQHF	TGTGCCAGCAGCTTAAGGCCGCATTTAGCTCAGCCCCAGCATTTT	.	15	.	TRBJ1-5	TRBV7-6
CASSNVELGGYTF	TGTGCCAGTAGTAACGTGGAACTTGGGGGCTACACCTTC	.	13	.	TRBJ1-2	TRBV19
CASSWQVGTEAFF	TGTGCCAGCAGCTGGCAGGTGGGCACTGAAGCTTTCTTT	.	13	.	TRBJ1-1	TRBV7-2
CASSFGSRDEQFF	TGTGCCAGCAGCTTTGGGTCCCGGGATGAGCAGTTCTTC	.	13	.	TRBJ2-1	TRBV7-6
CASSSHRDRNTEAFF	TGCGCCAGCAGTTCCCACCGGGACAGAAACACTGAAGCTTTCTTT	.	15	TRBD1	TRBJ1-1	TRBV5-1
CASSPRSGELFF	TGTGCCAGCAGCCCGAGATCCGGGGAGCTGTTTTTT	.	12	.	TRBJ2-2	TRBV7-3
CASSSRGSRTGGTDTQYF	TGTGCCAGCAGTTCCCGCGGGTCTCGGACAGGGGGCACAGATACGCAGTATTTT	.	18	TRBD1	TRBJ2-3	TRBV27
CASSYLSGQDNEQFF	TGCGCCAGCAGCTATTTAAGCGGGCAAGACAATGAGCAGTTCTTC	.	15	.	TRBJ2-1	TRBV5-1